One and the same sample provided the 24 T cell receptor beta chains below, sequenced in a study of blood T cells in healthy people across ages. Next came a second PCR, run for about 6 to 11 cycles, which used a sample-barcoded 5' primer along with a J-beta primer mix. TCRdb called the 5' RACE reads again in MiXCR, with one record for every CDR3 protein. Altogether roughly 2 million distinct CDR3 sequences are present, 40% to 55% being singletons, with the ten largest covering 2.1%. The sequenced material came from blood. All receptors come from a woman aged 40 to 50 in good health.

The rearrangement links TRBV10-3 to TRBJ2-1, with 10 bases lining up with TRBD2. This CDR3 region has 16 residues. With 2 bases clipped from V and 6 bases from J, the junction kept 7 bases outside the gene matches. Germline V CDR1 and CDR2: ENHRY, SYGVKD. The chain's CDR3 is CAISEAASGGRNEQFF. CDR3 nucleotides: TGTGCCATCAGTGAGGCGGCTAGCGGGGGCCGCAATGAGCAGTTCTTC.

This clonotype was counted a single time. V usage is TRBV5-1 and J usage is TRBJ1-2, with 7 bases fitting TRBD1. Germline-derived CDR1 and CDR2 are SGHRS and YFSETQ. Trimming at V came to 3 bases and at J to 8 bases, leaving 13 bases not matched to a gene. The CDR3 is made up of 15 amino acids. This CDR3 reads CASSWESGTARGYTF. CDR3 bases: TGCGCCAGCAGCTGGGAGTCCGGGACAGCGCGGGGCTACACCTTC.

V is TRBV5-6 and J is TRBJ2-5; 9 bases map to TRBD2. CDR3 length: 17 amino acids. The germline V gene encodes CDR1 SGHDT and CDR2 YYEEEE. V dropped 0 bases and J dropped 0; count of bases not matched to a gene: 6. The CDR3 region has the DNA TGTGCCAGCAGCTTGGCGCTAGCGGGGAACTACCAAGAGACCCAGTACTTC. Translating it yields CASSLALAGNYQETQYF.

The chain combines TRBV5-1 with TRBJ2-7; 16 bases line up with TRBD2. This CDR3 comprises 15 residues. V shed 4 bases and J 12 bases; nucleotides not matched to a gene: 10. Germline CDR1 is SGHRS and CDR2 is YFSETQ. This CDR3 is CASSAGTSGGAPVYF. The CDR3 DNA follows: TGCGCCAGCAGCGCCGGGACTAGCGGGGGGGCCCCGGTGTACTTC.

This clonotype was counted a few times. The junction differs from germline at one of its ends, possibly a read error. V usage is TRBV4-3 and J usage is TRBJ2-5; 7 nucleotides line up with TRBD2. CDR1 and CDR2 (germline): LGHNA, YSLEER. The CDR3 is 15 amino acids. The CDR3 loop is CASSPQAGVQETQYF. The CDR3 DNA is TGTGCCAGCTCACCACAGGCGGGGGTGCAAGAGACCCAGTACTTC.

The chain links TRBV20-1 to TRBJ2-3, with 16 positions matching TRBD2. The V gene end was trimmed by 0 bases and the J gene end by 6 bases; junction bases not matched to a gene: 3. The germline V gene encodes CDR1 DFQATT and CDR2 SNEGSKA (reference sequence). The CDR3 contains 16 residues. The CDR3 loop is CSARDWGLAGGDTQYF. Written as DNA, the CDR3 is TGCAGTGCTAGAGATTGGGGACTAGCGGGGGGGGATACGCAGTATTTT.

Only one count was recorded for this clonotype. The chain has TRBV6-2 or TRBV6-3 and TRBJ2-4, with 10 bases that match TRBD1. Gene TRBJ2-7 matches the end of the DNA better, so the J call may be wrong. Germline V gives CDR1 MNHEY, CDR2 SVGEGT. The CDR3 sequence is 15 residues long. CDR3 sequence (DNA): TGTGCCAGCAGTTACGACCGGGACAGGGGCTACGAGCAGTACTTC. Protein sequence: CASSYDRDRGYEQYF.

This clonotype turned up a few times. The V gene is TRBV2, the J gene TRBJ2-3, with a weak D call TRBD1 (6 bases). V was shortened by 1 base and J by 3 bases, with 8 bases between the two germline ends. The CDR3 loop spans 14 amino acids. Germline V gene sequence: CDR1 SNHLY, CDR2 FYNNEI. In nucleotides, the CDR3 is TGTGCCAGCAGTGAAGACAGGGCGACAGATACGCAGTATTTT. Amino acid sequence: CASSEDRATDTQYF.

CDR3 in DNA: TGTGCCAGCACCAAGACAGGGGCGGGAGGCTATGGCTACACCTTC. It codes for CASTKTGAGGYGYTF. This chain links TRBV6-2 or TRBV6-3 with TRBJ1-2; 8 nucleotides align to TRBD1. Per the germline V gene, CDR1 is MNHEY and CDR2 is SVGEGT. The CDR3 contains 15 residues. J lost 4 bases, V lost 7 bases, and 11 bases had no gene match.

This chain connects TRBV28 to TRBJ2-3; 9 bases map to TRBD2. The CDR3 has 16 amino acids. The V and J ends lost 5 bases and 2 bases, in that order; junction bases with no gene match: 8. Looked up from germline, CDR1 is MDHEN and CDR2 is SYDVKM. The CDR3 bases are TGTGCCAGCAGTCCTATTAGCGGGGGCCCCACAGATACGCAGTATTTT. It codes for CASSPISGGPTDTQYF.

In this sample, this clonotype turned up once. This chain connects TRBV6-2 or TRBV6-3 to TRBJ2-4; the D is unclear. The ends were cut back, 8 bases at V and 9 bases at J, with 17 bases in the middle. The CDR3 has 13 amino acids. Germline loops: CDR1 MNHEY, CDR2 SVGEGT. This CDR3 is CASPERPQSIQYF. The DNA of the CDR3 is TGTGCCAGCCCCGAACGCCCACAGAGCATTCAGTACTTC.

This clonotype has just a few counts. The chain links TRBV5-1 to TRBJ2-1, with a tentative D call TRBD2 (5 bases). Germline assignment: CDR1 SGHRS and CDR2 YFSETQ. V lost 4 bases, J lost 4 bases, and 21 bases lay in between. This CDR3 spans 17 amino acids. The CDR3 loop is CASSVLPPDSEYNEQFF. The DNA for the CDR3 is TGCGCCAGCAGCGTATTACCACCGGACTCCGAATACAATGAGCAGTTCTTC.

The gene calls are TRBV6-6 and TRBJ1-2; 7 nucleotides align to TRBD1. V lost 2 bases and J lost 6; bases outside the gene matches: 9. Germline CDR1 is MNHNY and CDR2 is SVGAGI (reference sequence). CDR3 length equals 15 residues. In DNA, the CDR3 is TGTGCCAGCAGTTACGGAGCAGGGGGGACTGATGGCTACACCTTC. Protein sequence: CASSYGAGGTDGYTF.

This clonotype was counted between two and nine times. The chain combines TRBV12-3 or TRBV12-4 with TRBJ2-3; D perhaps matches TRBD1 (5 bases). Trimming took off 6 bases at V and 0 bases at J, with 13 bases between the two ends. The CDR3 sequence is 15 residues long. CDR3 region: CASRISAGSTDTQYF. The CDR3 region has the DNA TGTGCCAGCAGAATATCGGCAGGGAGCACAGATACGCAGTATTTT.

This clonotype was observed at least ten times. The chain uses TRBV7-2 and TRBJ2-3, with D uncertain. The CDR3 totals 14 residues. In germline, CDR1 is SGHTA, CDR2 FQGNSA. V was cut by 1 base and J by 2 bases, with 7 bases left in between. The CDR3, as DNA: TGTGCCAGCAGCTTAGTTTGGTTCACAGATACGCAGTATTTT. Its protein product is CASSLVWFTDTQYF.

This sequence joins TRBV3-1 and TRBJ2-1; D uncertain. V lost 1 base and J 4 bases, leaving 11 bases between the germline ends. Germline-derived CDR1 and CDR2 are LGHDT and YNNKEL (reference sequence). The length of the CDR3 is 15 residues. CDR3 region: CASSQGGSYYNEQFF. As DNA, the CDR3 is TGTGCCAGCAGCCAAGGCGGTAGCTATTACAATGAGCAGTTCTTC.

This clonotype was detected only a few times. The gene calls are TRBV27 and TRBJ2-7; 10 nucleotides match TRBD1. The ends lost 8 bases at V and 2 bases at J; junction bases unmatched: 18. The germline V gene encodes CDR1 MNHEY and CDR2 SMNVEV (reference sequence). CDR3 size: 18 residues. The CDR3 region is CASVFKSHSGTGAYEQYF. CDR3 bases: TGTGCCAGCGTGTTTAAGTCCCACTCCGGGACAGGGGCCTACGAGCAGTACTTC.

This clonotype was found a few times. The V and J genes are TRBV6-6 and TRBJ2-6; D remains ambiguous. V was shortened by 7 bases and J by 4 bases, with 5 bases between the two germline ends. CDR3 length equals 12 residues. The germline V gene has CDR1 MNHNY and CDR2 SVGAGI (reference sequence). CDR3 coding DNA: TGTGCCAGCATATTGGGGGCCAACGTCCTGACTTTC. Translation: CASILGANVLTF.

CDR3 nucleotide sequence: TGTGCCAGCCCCTCGAGCCAGCTTAACTATGGCTACACCTTC. This codes for CASPSSQLNYGYTF. V gene TRBV12-3 or TRBV12-4 combines with J gene TRBJ1-2; D not certain. There are 14 residues in the CDR3. V gave up 8 bases and J gave up 1 base, with 14 bases separating them.

The chain carries TRBV4-3 and TRBJ2-7; no definite D call. Germline assignment: CDR1 LGHNA and CDR2 YSLEER. The CDR3 runs to 16 residues. Trimming removed 0 bases at V and 0 bases at J, with 12 bases between. The CDR3, as DNA: TGCGCCAGCAGCCAAGATTGGGGAAAGCGCTCCTACGAGCAGTACTTC. It is translated as CASSQDWGKRSYEQYF.

This chain links TRBV5-6 with TRBJ1-1, with unresolved D. Trimming removed 9 bases from V and 2 bases from J, with 17 bases in between. The CDR3 totals 14 residues. Germline CDR1 SGHDT, CDR2 YYEEEE. The CDR3 region has the DNA TGTGCCAACAGACTTGAGGATCTAAACACTGAAGCTTTCTTT. It translates to CANRLEDLNTEAFF.

This clonotype has just a few counts. CDR3 bases: TGTGCCAGCAGCCCCAAGGGGCAGGGCGAGACCCAGTACTTC. Translated, it gives CASSPKGQGETQYF. V is TRBV7-2 and J is TRBJ2-5; weak D call: TRBD1 (5 bases). CDR1 and CDR2 from the germline V gene are SGHTA and FQGNSA. Trimming shortened V by 5 bases and J by 5 bases, and 15 bases separated the two germline ends. CDR3 length: 14 residues. Based on the CDR3 plus reference TRBV7-2 and TRBJ2-5, the full variable domain is GAGVSQSPSNKVTEKGKDVELRCDPISGHTALYWYRQSLGQGLEFLIYFQGNSAPDKSGLPSDRFSAERTGGSVSTLTIQRTQQEDSAVYLCASSPKGQGETQYFGPGTRLLVL.

This clonotype was picked up a small number of times. The chain joins TRBV21-1 to TRBJ2-7. TRBV21-1 is described as a pseudogene. The length of the CDR3 is 15 residues. CDR3 bases: TGTGCCAGCAGCAAACTGATGGTTAAACACTACGAGCAGTACTTC. Residues: CASSKLMVKHYEQYF.

This clonotype was seen more than once but under ten times. The chain recombines TRBV2 with TRBJ1-2; D possibly corresponds to TRBD1 (6 bases). Germline-derived CDR1 and CDR2 are SNHLY and FYNNEI. CDR3 size: 15 residues. Trimming removed 8 bases at V and 4 bases at J, with 20 bases between. CDR3 DNA sequence: TGTGCCAGCGAAGGGTTACAGGGACAATTCTATGGCTACACCTTC. Translating gives CASEGLQGQFYGYTF.